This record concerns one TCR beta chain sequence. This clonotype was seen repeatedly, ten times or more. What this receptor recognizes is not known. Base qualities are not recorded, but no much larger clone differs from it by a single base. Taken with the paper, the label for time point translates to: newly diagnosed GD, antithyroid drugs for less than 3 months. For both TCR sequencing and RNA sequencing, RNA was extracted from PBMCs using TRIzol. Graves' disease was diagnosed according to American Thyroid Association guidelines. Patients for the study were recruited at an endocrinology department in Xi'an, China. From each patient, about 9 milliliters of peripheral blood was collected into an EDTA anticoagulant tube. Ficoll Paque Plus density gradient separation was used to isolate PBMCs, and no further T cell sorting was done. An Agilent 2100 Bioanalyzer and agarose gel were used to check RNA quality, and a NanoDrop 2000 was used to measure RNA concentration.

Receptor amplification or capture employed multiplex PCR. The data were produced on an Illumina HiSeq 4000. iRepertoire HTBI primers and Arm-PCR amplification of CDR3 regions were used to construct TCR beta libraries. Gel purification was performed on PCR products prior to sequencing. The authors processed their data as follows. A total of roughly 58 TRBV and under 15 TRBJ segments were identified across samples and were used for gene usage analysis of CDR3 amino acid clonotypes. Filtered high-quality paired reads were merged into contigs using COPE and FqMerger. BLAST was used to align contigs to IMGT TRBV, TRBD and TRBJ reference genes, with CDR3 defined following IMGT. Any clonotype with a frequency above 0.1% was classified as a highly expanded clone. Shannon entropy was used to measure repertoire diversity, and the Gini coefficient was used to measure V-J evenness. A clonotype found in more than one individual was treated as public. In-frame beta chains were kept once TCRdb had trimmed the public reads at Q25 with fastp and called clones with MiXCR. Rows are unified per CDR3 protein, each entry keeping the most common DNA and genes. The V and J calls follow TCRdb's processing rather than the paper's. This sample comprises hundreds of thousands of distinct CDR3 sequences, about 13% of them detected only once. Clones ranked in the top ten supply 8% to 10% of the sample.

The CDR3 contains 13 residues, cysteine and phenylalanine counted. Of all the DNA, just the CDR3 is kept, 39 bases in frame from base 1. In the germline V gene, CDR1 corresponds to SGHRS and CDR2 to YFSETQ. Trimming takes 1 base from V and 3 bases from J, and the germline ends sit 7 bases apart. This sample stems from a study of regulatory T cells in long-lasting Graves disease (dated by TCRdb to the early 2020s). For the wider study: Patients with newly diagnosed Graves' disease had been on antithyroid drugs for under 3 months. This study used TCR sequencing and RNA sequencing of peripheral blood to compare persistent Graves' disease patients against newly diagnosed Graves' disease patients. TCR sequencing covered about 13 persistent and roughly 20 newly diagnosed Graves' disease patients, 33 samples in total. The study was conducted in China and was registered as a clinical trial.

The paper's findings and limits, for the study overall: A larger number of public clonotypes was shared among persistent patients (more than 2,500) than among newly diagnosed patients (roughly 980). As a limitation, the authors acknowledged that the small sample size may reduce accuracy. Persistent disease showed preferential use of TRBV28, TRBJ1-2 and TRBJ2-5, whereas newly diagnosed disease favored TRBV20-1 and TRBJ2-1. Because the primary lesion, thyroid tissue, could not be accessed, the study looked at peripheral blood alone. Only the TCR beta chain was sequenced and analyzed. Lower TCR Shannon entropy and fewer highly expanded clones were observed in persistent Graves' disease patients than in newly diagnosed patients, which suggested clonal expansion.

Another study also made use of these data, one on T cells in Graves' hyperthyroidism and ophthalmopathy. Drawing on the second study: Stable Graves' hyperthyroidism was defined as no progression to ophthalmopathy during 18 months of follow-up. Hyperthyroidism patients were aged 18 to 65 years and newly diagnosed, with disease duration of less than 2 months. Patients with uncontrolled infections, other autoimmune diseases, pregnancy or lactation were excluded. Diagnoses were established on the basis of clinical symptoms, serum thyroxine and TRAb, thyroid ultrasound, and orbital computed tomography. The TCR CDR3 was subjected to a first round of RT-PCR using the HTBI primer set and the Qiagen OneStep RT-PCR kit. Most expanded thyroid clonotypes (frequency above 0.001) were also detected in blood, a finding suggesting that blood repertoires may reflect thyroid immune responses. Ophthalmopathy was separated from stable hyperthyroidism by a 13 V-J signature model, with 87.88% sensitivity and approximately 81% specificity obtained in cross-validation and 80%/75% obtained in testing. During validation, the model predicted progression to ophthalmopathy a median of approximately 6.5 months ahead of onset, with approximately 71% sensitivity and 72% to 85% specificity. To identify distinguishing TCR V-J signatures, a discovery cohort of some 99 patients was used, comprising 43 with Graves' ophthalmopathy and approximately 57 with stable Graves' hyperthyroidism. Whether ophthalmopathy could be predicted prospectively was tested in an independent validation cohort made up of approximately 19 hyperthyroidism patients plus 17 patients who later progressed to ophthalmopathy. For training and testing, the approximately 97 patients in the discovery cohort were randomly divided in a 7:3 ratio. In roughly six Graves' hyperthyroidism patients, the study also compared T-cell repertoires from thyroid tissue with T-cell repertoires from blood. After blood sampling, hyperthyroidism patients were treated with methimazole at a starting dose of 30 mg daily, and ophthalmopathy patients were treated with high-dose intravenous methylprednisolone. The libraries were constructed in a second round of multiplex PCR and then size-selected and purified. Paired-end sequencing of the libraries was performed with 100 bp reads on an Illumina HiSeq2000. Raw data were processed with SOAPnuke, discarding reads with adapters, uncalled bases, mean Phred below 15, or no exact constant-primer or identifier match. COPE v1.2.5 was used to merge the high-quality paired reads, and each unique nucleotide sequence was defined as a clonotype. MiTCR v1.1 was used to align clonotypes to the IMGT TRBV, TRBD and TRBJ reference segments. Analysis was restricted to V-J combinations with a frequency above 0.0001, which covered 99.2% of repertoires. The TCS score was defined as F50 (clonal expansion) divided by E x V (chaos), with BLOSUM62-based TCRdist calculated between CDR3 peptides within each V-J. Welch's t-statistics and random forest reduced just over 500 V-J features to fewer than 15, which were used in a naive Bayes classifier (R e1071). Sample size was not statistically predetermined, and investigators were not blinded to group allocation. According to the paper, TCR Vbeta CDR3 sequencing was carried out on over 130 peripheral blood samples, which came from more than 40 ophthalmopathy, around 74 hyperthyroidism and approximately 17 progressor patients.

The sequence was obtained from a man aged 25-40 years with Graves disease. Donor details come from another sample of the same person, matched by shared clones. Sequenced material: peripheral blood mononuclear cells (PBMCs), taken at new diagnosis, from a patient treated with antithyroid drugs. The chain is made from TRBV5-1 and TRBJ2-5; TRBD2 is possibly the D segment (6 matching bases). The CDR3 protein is CASSLQREETQYF. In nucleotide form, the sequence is TGCGCCAGCAGCTTGCAGCGGGAAGAGACCCAGTACTTC.